This T cell receptor beta chain came from a study of cytomegalovirus exposure and HLA in healthy donors. Study-wide context: HLA-typed donors were the source of approximately 88 million unique TCRs held in an early data release.

The CDR3 length is 13 residues. Trimming took 6 bases from V and 9 from J, leaving 15 bases between them. Germline CDR1 MDHEN, CDR2 SYDVKM. PCR amplification relied on 60 Vbeta primers (plus 13 Jbeta primers). Authors' methods: Later analysis identified tens of millions of unique TCR beta chains, approximately 10 million shared. The data were produced by immunoSEQ multiplex PCR, yet TCRdb's version contains in-frame clones alone and is incomplete. V and J calls plus clone size are reproduced from that table; the DNA served to infer D and trimming. This table holds some 190,000 clones, roughly 81% found once. With regard to this clone: The antigen remains unidentified.

Points from the study as a whole: Because they were indistinguishable, some V segments, including TRBV6-2 and TRBV6-3, were excluded.

This TCR was sampled from a woman in her twenties or thirties in good health and CMV-seropositive. Material: PBMCs. This chain connects TRBV28 to TRBJ2-1, with D perhaps matching TRBD2 (5 bases). Here the CDR3 DNA reads TGTGCCAGCAGGGGAGAGTTGATCGGTGAGCAGTTCTTC. Protein sequence: CASRGELIGEQFF.